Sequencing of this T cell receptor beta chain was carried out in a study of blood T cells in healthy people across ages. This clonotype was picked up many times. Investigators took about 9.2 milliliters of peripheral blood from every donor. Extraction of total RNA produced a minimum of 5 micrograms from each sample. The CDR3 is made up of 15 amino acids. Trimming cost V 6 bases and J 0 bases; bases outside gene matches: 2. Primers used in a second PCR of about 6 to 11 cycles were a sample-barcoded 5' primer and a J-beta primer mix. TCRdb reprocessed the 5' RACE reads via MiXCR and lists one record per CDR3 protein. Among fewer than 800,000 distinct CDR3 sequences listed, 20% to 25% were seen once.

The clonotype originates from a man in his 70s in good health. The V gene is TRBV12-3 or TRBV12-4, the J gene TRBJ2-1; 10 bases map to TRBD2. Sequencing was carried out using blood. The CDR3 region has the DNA TGTGCCAGCAGGGAGCGGGAGGGCTCCTACAATGAGCAGTTCTTC. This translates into CASREREGSYNEQFF.